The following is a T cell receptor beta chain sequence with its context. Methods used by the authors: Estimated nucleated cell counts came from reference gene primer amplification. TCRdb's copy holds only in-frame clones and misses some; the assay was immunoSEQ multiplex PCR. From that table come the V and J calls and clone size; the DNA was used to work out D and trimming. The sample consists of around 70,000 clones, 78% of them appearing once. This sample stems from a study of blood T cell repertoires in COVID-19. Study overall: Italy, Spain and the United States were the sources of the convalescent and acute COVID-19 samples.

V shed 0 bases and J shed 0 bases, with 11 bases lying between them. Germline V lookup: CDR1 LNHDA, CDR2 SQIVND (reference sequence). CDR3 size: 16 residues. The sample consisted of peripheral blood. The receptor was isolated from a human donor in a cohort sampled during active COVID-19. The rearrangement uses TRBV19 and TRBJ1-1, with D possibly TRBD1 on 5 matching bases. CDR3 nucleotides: TGTGCCAGTAGTATAGATCTAGCGGGGCTGAACACTGAAGCTTTCTTT. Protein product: CASSIDLAGLNTEAFF.